Presented here are 18 T cell receptor beta chains from one specimen sequenced in a study of T cells in Graves' hyperthyroidism and ophthalmopathy. RNA transcripts were the template for amplifying TCR beta CDR3 regions. An initial round of RT-PCR targeting the TCR CDR3 relied on the HTBI primer set. TCRdb reprocessed the multiplex PCR reads with MiXCR, giving one entry per CDR3 protein. Among 250,000 to 300,000 distinct CDR3 sequences listed, just over 14% were seen once. What was sequenced was blood. These receptor sequences come from a woman in her thirties or forties with Graves' hyperthyroidism that later progressed to Graves' ophthalmopathy.

The table lists this clonotype with many counts. V is TRBV28 and J is TRBJ2-4; D could derive from TRBD1 or TRBD2 (5 bases each). The germline V gene encodes CDR1 MDHEN and CDR2 SYDVKM. This CDR3 contains 15 residues. V lost 3 bases and J 2 bases, leaving 11 bases between the germline ends. CDR3 sequence reads: CASSFRGRTKNIQYF. For the CDR3, the DNA is TGTGCCAGCAGTTTCCGGGGCCGGACCAAAAACATTCAGTACTTC.

This clonotype was observed at least ten times. The J gene is TRBJ2-2, the V gene TRBV25-1; tentative D call: TRBD1 (6 bases). Trimming left V 4 bases short and J 7 bases short, with 13 bases between. The CDR3 has 14 amino acids. Germline assignment: CDR1 MGHDK and CDR2 SYGVNS. CDR3 loop: CASSAQGYSGELFF. CDR3 in DNA: TGTGCCAGCAGTGCCCAGGGGTATAGCGGGGAGCTGTTTTTT.

This clonotype appeared once. The rearrangement links TRBV28 to TRBJ2-7; 10 bases are shared with TRBD1. Trimming cost V 3 bases and J 5 bases; bases outside gene matches: 7. The CDR3 sequence is 15 residues long. CDR1 is MDHEN and CDR2 is SYDVKM in the germline V gene. CDR3: CASSFWDRGLDEQYF. The DNA for the CDR3 is TGTGCCAGCAGTTTCTGGGACAGGGGATTGGACGAGCAGTACTTC.

The chain combines TRBV4-1 with TRBJ2-1; the D gene is possibly TRBD2 (5 bases). V was shortened by 2 bases and J by 5 bases, with 19 bases between the two germline ends. CDR1 and CDR2 from the germline V gene are MGHRA and YSYEKL. The CDR3 length is 17 residues. The CDR3 nucleotides read TGCGCCAGCAGCCAATCTCCAATACTAGTGTTCCACAATGAGCAGTTCTTC. Its protein is CASSQSPILVFHNEQFF.

This clonotype was observed many times. This sequence joins TRBV28 and TRBJ1-2, with TRBD1 as a possible D gene (5 bases). CDR3 size: 13 residues. Trimming took off 2 bases at V and 8 bases at J, with 12 bases between the two ends. CDR1 and CDR2 (germline): MDHEN, SYDVKM. The CDR3 DNA follows: TGTGCCAGCAGTTTACAGGGTAGTCTCGGCTACACCTTC. Translation gives CASSLQGSLGYTF.

This clonotype was seen at least ten times. The rearrangement links TRBV16 to TRBJ1-4; D is perhaps TRBD1 (6 bases). Trimming stripped 4 bases from V and 4 bases from J, with 13 bases between. CDR3 size: 15 residues. Germline values: CDR1 KGHSY, CDR2 FQNENV. The chain's CDR3 is CASSRTDSYNEKLFF. The DNA for the CDR3 is TGTGCCAGCAGCCGGACGGACAGCTATAATGAAAAACTGTTTTTT.

This clonotype came up many times. The chain is built from TRBV6-1 and TRBJ1-4; no reliable D call. Germline CDR1 reads MNHNS; CDR2 reads SASEGT. Trimming shortened V by 6 bases and J by 8 bases, and 7 bases separated the two germline ends. This CDR3 region has 11 residues. Written as DNA, the CDR3 is TGTGCCAGCAGCCAAGGGGAAAAACTGTTTTTT. As protein: CASSQGEKLFF.

This clonotype was observed at least ten times. A read error may produce the germline difference seen at one junction end. V usage is TRBV28 and J usage is TRBJ2-1; 15 nucleotides agree with TRBD2. Germline CDR1 and CDR2: MDHEN and SYDVKM. The CDR3 length is 17 residues. CDR3 residues: CASRMGLAGGGWDEQSF. For the CDR3, the DNA is TGTGCCAGCAGGATGGGACTAGCGGGAGGTGGTTGGGATGAGCAGTCCTTC. Filled out from reference TRBV28 and TRBJ2-1, the complete variable domain reads DVKVTQSSRYLVKRTGEKVFLECVQDMDHENMFWYRQDPGLGLRLIYFSYDVKMKEKGDIPEGYSVSREKKERFSLILESASTNQTSMYLCASRMGLAGGGWDEQSFGPGTRLTVL.

This clonotype was observed at least ten times. This may come from a read error, since a much larger clone is one base off. The V and J genes are TRBV2 and TRBJ2-3, with 9 bases lining up with TRBD2. This CDR3 spans 14 amino acids. Germline V gene sequence: CDR1 SNHLY, CDR2 FYNNEI. The CDR3 DNA sequence: TGTGCCAGCAAGAAAAGCGGGGGGACAGATACGCGGTATTTT. Translated, it gives CASKKSGGTDTRYF.

This clonotype appeared a few times. The chain links TRBV6-1 to TRBJ1-5; TRBD1 matches 9 bases. Per germline, CDR1 MNHNS and CDR2 SASEGT. This CDR3 has 15 residues. J lost 1 base, V lost 10 bases, and 8 bases had no gene match. CDR3 in amino acids: CATNDRGLSNQPQHF. Here the CDR3 DNA reads TGTGCCACTAACGACAGGGGGTTAAGCAATCAGCCCCAGCATTTT.

This clonotype showed up many times. The rearrangement joins TRBV4-1 to TRBJ2-5, with a possible D match to TRBD1 (6 bases). From germline, CDR1 is MGHRA and CDR2 YSYEKL. Between the trimmed V and J ends, which lost 1 base and 4 bases, there was a span of 7 bases. The CDR3 length is 13 residues. The CDR3 reads CASSQVGGETQYF. The CDR3 DNA is TGCGCCAGCAGCCAAGTAGGGGGAGAGACCCAGTACTTC.

This clonotype was seen ten or more times. The CDR3 here is CASSLGVGLAGEETQYF. The CDR3, as DNA: TGCGCCAGCAGCTTGGGCGTGGGACTAGCGGGAGAAGAGACCCAGTACTTC. This sequence joins TRBV5-1 and TRBJ2-5; 14 bases agree with TRBD2. The J segment lost 3 bases and the V segment lost 0 bases, leaving 4 bases of the junction unmatched. This CDR3 contains 17 residues. Germline lookup yields CDR1 SGHRS and CDR2 YFSETQ. Looking up the rest from reference TRBV5-1 and TRBJ2-5 gives the full variable domain: KAGVTQTPRYLIKTRGQQVTLSCSPISGHRSVSWYQQTPGQGLQFLFEYFSETQRNKGNFPGRFSGRQFSNSRSEMNVSTLELGDSALYLCASSLGVGLAGEETQYFGPGTRLLVL.

This clonotype occurred many times. V and J are TRBV24-1 and TRBJ1-2; no definite D call. The V and J ends lost 3 bases and 0 bases respectively, with 7 bases between them. CDR3 length: 14 amino acids. CDR1 KGHDR and CDR2 SFDVKD come from the germline V gene. This CDR3 is CATSDARTNYGYTF. In DNA form, the CDR3 reads TGTGCCACCAGTGATGCTCGGACTAACTATGGCTACACCTTC.

There are many counts of this clonotype. J is TRBJ2-7 and V is TRBV28, with D perhaps matching TRBD2 (5 bases). Between the trimmed V and J ends, which lost 6 bases and 0 bases, there was a span of 12 bases. CDR1 MDHEN and CDR2 SYDVKM come from the germline V gene. The CDR3 spans 14 residues. The CDR3 DNA follows: TGTGCCAGCAGGCGTCCGGGATACTCCTACGAGCAGTACTTC. Translated: CASRRPGYSYEQYF. Looking up the rest from reference TRBV28 and TRBJ2-7 gives the full variable domain: DVKVTQSSRYLVKRTGEKVFLECVQDMDHENMFWYRQDPGLGLRLIYFSYDVKMKEKGDIPEGYSVSREKKERFSLILESASTNQTSMYLCASRRPGYSYEQYFGPGTRLTVT.

This clonotype was found many times. The chain has TRBV2 and TRBJ2-3; 12 nucleotides line up with TRBD2. CDR3 size: 17 residues. The trim removed 7 bases at V and 0 bases at J, leaving 8 bases unmatched. From germline, CDR1 is SNHLY and CDR2 FYNNEI. The CDR3 DNA reads TGTGCCAGCATCTTGACTAGCGGGAGTTCGAGCACAGATACGCAGTATTTT. Amino acid sequence: CASILTSGSSSTDTQYF.

This chain connects TRBV28 to TRBJ1-2; no reliable D call. Trimming pared 8 bases from V and 0 bases from J, leaving 19 bases between. The CDR3 has 16 residues. From germline, CDR1 is MDHEN and CDR2 SYDVKM. The CDR3 spells CASPPVEPPSNYGYTF. Here the CDR3 DNA reads TGTGCCAGCCCCCCCGTCGAGCCCCCATCTAACTATGGCTACACCTTC.

This clonotype was picked up a small number of times. This rearrangement joins TRBV7-3 to TRBJ2-1, with 9 positions matching TRBD2. The CDR3 runs 17 residues. V dropped 1 base and J dropped 7; count of bases not matched to a gene: 11. The germline CDR1 and CDR2 sequences are SGHTA and FQGTGA. The CDR3 nucleotides read TGTGCCAGCAGCTTAATCTCCAGCGGGAGGATAGGGAATGAGCAGTTCTTC. This gives the protein CASSLISSGRIGNEQFF.

This clonotype was detected many times. The V gene is TRBV14, the J gene TRBJ2-7; D unresolved. CDR1 is SGHDN, CDR2 FVKESK, per germline. The CDR3 length is 14 residues. V lost 3 bases and J 3 bases, leaving 12 bases between the germline ends. This CDR3 is CASSQRGLIYEQYF. CDR3 nucleotide sequence: TGTGCCAGCAGCCAGAGAGGCCTTATCTACGAGCAGTACTTC.